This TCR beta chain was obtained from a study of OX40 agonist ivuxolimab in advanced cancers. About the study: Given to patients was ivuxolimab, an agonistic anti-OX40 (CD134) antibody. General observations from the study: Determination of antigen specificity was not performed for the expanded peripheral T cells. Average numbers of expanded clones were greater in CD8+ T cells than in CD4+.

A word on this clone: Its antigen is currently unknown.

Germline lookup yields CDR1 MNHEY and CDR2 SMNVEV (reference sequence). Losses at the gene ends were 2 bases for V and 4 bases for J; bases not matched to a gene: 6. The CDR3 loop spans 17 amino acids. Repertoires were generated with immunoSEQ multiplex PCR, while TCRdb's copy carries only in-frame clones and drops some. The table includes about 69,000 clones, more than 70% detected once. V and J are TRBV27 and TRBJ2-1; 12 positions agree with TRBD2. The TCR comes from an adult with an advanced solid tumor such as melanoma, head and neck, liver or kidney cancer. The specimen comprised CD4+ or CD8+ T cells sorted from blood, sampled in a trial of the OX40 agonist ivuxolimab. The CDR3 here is CASSLASGRAGYNEQFF. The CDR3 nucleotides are TGTGCCAGCAGTTTAGCTAGCGGGAGGGCAGGGTACAATGAGCAGTTCTTC.